In its sample, the clone carrying this TCR beta chain was seen once. The data stem from a study of cytomegalovirus exposure and HLA in healthy donors. V gave up 9 bases and J gave up 5 bases; unmatched junction bases: 6. Germline CDR1 is ENHRY and CDR2 is SYGVKD. CDR3 length: 14 amino acids. The PCR had 60 Vbeta and 13 Jbeta primers. Assay used: immunoSEQ multiplex PCR; TCRdb lists only in-frame clones, some missing. The data show around 120,000 clones, with about 79% seen just once and less than 3% held by the top ten. The receptor comes from a man aged 50-59 years in good health and CMV-seronegative. The sequencing sample was made of PBMCs. V usage is TRBV10-3 and J usage is TRBJ1-6; 8 nucleotides match TRBD1. The DNA of the CDR3 is TGTGCCATTCAATCGACAGGGGATAATTCACCCCTCCACTTT. This encodes CAIQSTGDNSPLHF.